The next 15 T cell receptor beta chains were all read from a single sample in a study of CXCR3-negative and CXCR3-positive naive CD8 T cells. UMI labels and 5' RACE were used to prepare the TRB cDNA libraries. TCRdb reanalyzed the 5' RACE reads and collapses them to one entry per CDR3 protein, without DNA. Its clone listing holds 150,000 or so distinct CDR3 sequences. Input material: naive CXCR3- CD8+ T cells from blood. Documented subset: CD45RO-CCR7+CD27+CD95- naive CD8+ T cells lacking CXCR3 (TNR3-). Receptors originate from a human donor in good health. Some clones in this sample may be carry-over from other donors' samples.

The chain joins TRBV4-3 to TRBJ2-1; the D gene TCRdb calls, TRBD1, cannot be checked with no DNA. The CDR3 consists of 17 residues. The germline V gene encodes CDR1 LGHNA and CDR2 YSLEER. The CDR3 sequence is CASSQGLSGQGYNEHFF.

V and J are TRBV19 and TRBJ2-1; TCRdb gives TRBD2 as the D gene, but with no DNA this cannot be confirmed. The CDR3 has 13 amino acids. Germline CDR1 reads LNHDA; CDR2 reads SQIVND (reference sequence). CDR3 residues: CGSGTGAYNEQFF.

The V call is TRBV13, the J call TRBJ2-2; without DNA, the TCRdb call of TRBD1 cannot be checked. From germline, CDR1 is PRHDT and CDR2 FYEKMQ (reference sequence). CDR3 length: 16 amino acids. Here the CDR3 reads CASSLDRGRLAGELFF.

V usage is TRBV9 and J usage is TRBJ2-5; TCRdb selects TRBD1, and the lack of DNA leaves this call unchecked. Looked up from germline, CDR1 is SGDLS and CDR2 is YYNGEE. This CDR3 has 16 residues. The CDR3 protein is CASSVSRDTTEETQYF.

The rearrangement uses TRBV2 and TRBJ2-7; TCRdb's assignment of TRBD1 cannot be checked, as there is no DNA. The CDR3 sequence is 12 residues long. Germline CDR1 and CDR2: SNHLY and FYNNEI. The CDR3 loop is CATGDNSYEQYF.

V gene TRBV5-1 combines with J gene TRBJ2-2. CDR1 and CDR2 (germline): SGHRS, YFSETQ. The CDR3 has 15 residues. The CDR3 loop is CASSLEPTNTGELFF.

The chain combines TRBV29-1 with TRBJ1-2. This CDR3 spans 12 amino acids. CDR1 and CDR2 (germline): SQVTM, ANQGSEA. The CDR3 is CSVVVLNYGYTF.

This sequence joins TRBV20-1 and TRBJ1-2. The germline CDR1 and CDR2 sequences are DFQATT and SNEGSKA (reference sequence). The CDR3 has 12 residues. The CDR3 reads CSAREGSYGYTF.

CDR3: CASSPGQGPTGELFF. This sequence joins TRBV13 and TRBJ2-2; TCRdb proposes TRBD1, but this gene call is untestable without DNA. The CDR3 totals 15 residues. Germline CDR1 PRHDT, CDR2 FYEKMQ (reference sequence).

The J gene is TRBJ2-3, the V gene TRBV20-1; TCRdb calls TRBD2, which cannot be checked without DNA. The germline CDR1 and CDR2 sequences are DFQATT and SNEGSKA (reference sequence). The CDR3 extends over 18 amino acids. The CDR3 spells CSAQGASGGARTADTQYF.

This chain connects TRBV13 to TRBJ2-1. Per the germline V gene, CDR1 is PRHDT and CDR2 is FYEKMQ (reference sequence). The CDR3 runs to 17 residues. The CDR3 sequence: CASSLEGEISSYNEQFF.

The chain recombines TRBV15 with TRBJ2-2; no DNA is available, so the TRBD2 call from TCRdb remains unchecked. The CDR3 has 15 residues. Germline loops: CDR1 LNHNV, CDR2 YYDKDF (reference sequence). This chain's CDR3 is CATSRDLGEAGELFF. The variable domain in full, with the rest retrieved from reference TRBV15 and TRBJ2-2, is DAMVIQNPRYQVTQFGKPVTLSCSQTLNHNVMYWYQQKSSQAPKLLFHYYDKDFNNEADTPDNFQSRRPNTSFCFLDIRSPGLGDTAMYLCATSRDLGEAGELFFGEGSRLTVL.

The chain carries TRBV12-3 or TRBV12-4 and TRBJ1-4; there is no DNA to check the TCRdb D call of TRBD1. CDR3 length equals 13 residues. The CDR3 loop is CANSRGRNEKLFF.

This chain links TRBV4-1 with TRBJ2-5. Germline lookup yields CDR1 MGHRA and CDR2 YSYEKL. The CDR3 contains 14 residues. The CDR3 region is CASSQGRIQETQYF.

This chain joins TRBV28 and TRBJ2-1; TCRdb's D call, TRBD2, is unchecked because there is no DNA. This CDR3 has 15 residues. Per the germline V gene, CDR1 is MDHEN and CDR2 is SYDVKM. CDR3 in amino acids: CASRRTSPLYNEQFF.